Below are 12 T cell receptor beta chains sequenced from a single sample in a study of regulatory T cells in long-lasting Graves disease (dated by TCRdb to the early 2020s). What this sample's time point label stands for: persistent/refractory GD, antithyroid drugs over 5 years with positive TRAb. For both TCR sequencing and RNA sequencing, RNA was extracted from PBMCs using TRIzol. Libraries were prepared through multiplex PCR. The instrument was an Illumina HiSeq 4000. CDR3 regions were amplified by Arm-PCR with iRepertoire HTBI primers to construct TCR beta libraries. TCRdb reprocessed the public reads (quality trimming at Q25 with fastp, clone calling with MiXCR) and kept in-frame beta chains. Rows matching on CDR3 protein sequence are summarized as one entry with the most common DNA and genes. This sample comprises roughly 400,000 distinct CDR3 sequences, around 21% of them detected only once. Around 20% of the sample is taken by the ten largest.

The material sequenced was peripheral blood mononuclear cells (PBMCs), taken when the disease was refractory, from a patient treated with antithyroid drugs. The receptors stem from a female donor with Graves disease.

This clonotype was found many times. This chain connects TRBV6-5 to TRBJ1-5, with D unclear. This CDR3 has 12 amino acids. V shed 1 base and J shed 6 bases, with 4 bases lying between them. CDR1 is MNHEY and CDR2 is SVGAGI in the germline V gene. CDR3 DNA: TGTGCCAGCAGTTACTACGGTCAGCCCCAGCATTTT. Its translation is CASSYYGQPQHF.

This clonotype was seen more than once but under ten times. The V call is TRBV28, the J call TRBJ2-5; 11 bases line up with TRBD1. The CDR3 sequence is 15 residues long. Per germline, CDR1 MDHEN and CDR2 SYDVKM. V was pared by 3 bases and J by 4 bases, with 4 bases of the junction left unmatched. The CDR3 coding sequence is TGTGCCAGCAGTTTCGGACAGGGGGCAGGAGAGACCCAGTACTTC. Amino acid sequence: CASSFGQGAGETQYF.

This clonotype was counted between two and nine times. The gene calls are TRBV6-1 and TRBJ2-7; D is uncertain. Germline CDR1 and CDR2: MNHNS and SASEGT. The ends were cut back, 4 bases at V and 0 bases at J, with 10 bases in the middle. The CDR3 length is 14 residues. The CDR3 DNA is TGTGCCAGCAGTGCACAAATGAGCTCCTACGAGCAGTACTTC. This translates into CASSAQMSSYEQYF.

This clonotype was recorded a few times. The rearrangement uses TRBV12-3 or TRBV12-4 and TRBJ2-7; TRBD2 might be the D (6 bases). With 8 bases removed from V and 2 bases from J, the gap between germline ends came to 19 bases. The CDR3 is 15 residues long. The CDR3 region is CASRTGLARPYEQYF. CDR3 coding DNA: TGTGCCAGCCGCACCGGGCTAGCGAGGCCCTACGAGCAGTACTTC.

This sequence joins TRBV5-1 and TRBJ2-2; D perhaps matches TRBD2 (5 bases). Germline CDR1 SGHRS, CDR2 YFSETQ. This CDR3 spans 15 amino acids. V lost 2 bases and J 5 bases, leaving 13 bases between the germline ends. CDR3 DNA: TGCGCCAGCAGCTTTAAACCTTCGGGGACCGGGGAGCTGTTTTTT. Its protein product is CASSFKPSGTGELFF. Filled out from reference TRBV5-1 and TRBJ2-2, the complete variable domain reads KAGVTQTPRYLIKTRGQQVTLSCSPISGHRSVSWYQQTPGQGLQFLFEYFSETQRNKGNFPGRFSGRQFSNSRSEMNVSTLELGDSALYLCASSFKPSGTGELFFGEGSRLTVL.

This clonotype was found many times. The V gene is TRBV28, the J gene TRBJ1-5; TRBD1 aligns across 7 bases. Looked up from germline, CDR1 is MDHEN and CDR2 is SYDVKM. The V segment lost 6 bases and the J segment 7 bases; nucleotides outside the gene matches: 9. CDR3 size: 14 residues. The CDR3 reads CASSTGVQLQPQHF. The CDR3 DNA is TGTGCCAGCAGCACAGGGGTGCAATTACAGCCCCAGCATTTT.

This clonotype was detected only a few times. The genes are TRBV15 and TRBJ2-5, with 7 bases that match TRBD1. Germline V gene sequence: CDR1 LNHNV, CDR2 YYDKDF (reference sequence). The V and J ends lost 1 base and 2 bases, in that order; junction bases with no gene match: 7. This CDR3 region has 16 residues. The CDR3 is CATSRVQGLGQETQYF. CDR3 bases: TGTGCCACCAGCAGAGTACAGGGGTTGGGTCAAGAGACCCAGTACTTC. The full variable domain, in which reference TRBV15 and TRBJ2-5 provide the parts outside the CDR3, is DAMVIQNPRYQVTQFGKPVTLSCSQTLNHNVMYWYQQKSSQAPKLLFHYYDKDFNNEADTPDNFQSRRPNTSFCFLDIRSPGLGDTAMYLCATSRVQGLGQETQYFGPGTRLLVL.

The J gene is TRBJ1-4, the V gene TRBV5-1; tentative D call: TRBD1 (5 bases). The germline V gene has CDR1 SGHRS and CDR2 YFSETQ. V lost 2 bases and J lost 11, with 10 bases in between. The CDR3 is 12 residues long. The CDR3 nucleotides are TGCGCCAGCAGCTTTGAGGGGCAGAAACTGTTTTTT. Translated: CASSFEGQKLFF.

This clonotype was detected many times. This sequence joins TRBV11-1 and TRBJ2-7, with 7 nucleotides matching TRBD1. V lost 4 bases, J lost 4 bases, and 10 bases stayed unmatched. The CDR3 is made up of 15 amino acids. The germline CDR1 and CDR2 sequences are SGHAT and FQDESV (reference sequence). The CDR3 DNA follows: TGTGCCAGCAGCTCCGAACAGGGGAGCGTTTACGAGCAGTACTTC. Its translation: CASSSEQGSVYEQYF.

V and J are TRBV6-5 and TRBJ2-3; TRBD2 might be the D (5 bases). Germline CDR1 MNHEY, CDR2 SVGAGI. Trimming cost V 3 bases and J 4 bases, with 11 bases left between them. The CDR3 contains 14 residues. The CDR3 sequence: CASSYSLAADTQYF. CDR3 nucleotide sequence: TGTGCCAGCAGTTATAGTCTAGCAGCAGATACGCAGTATTTT.

This chain links TRBV19 with TRBJ1-4, with TRBD1 matching 8 bases. CDR1 and CDR2 from the germline V gene are LNHDA and SQIVND (reference sequence). V trimming: 6 bases; J trimming: 8 bases; junction bases outside the gene matches: 8. This CDR3 comprises 14 residues. CDR3 DNA sequence: TGTGCCAGTAGCCACCGGGACAGGTCGGAAAAACTGTTTTTT. It encodes CASSHRDRSEKLFF.

This clonotype was counted at least ten times. The chain links TRBV30 to TRBJ2-4, with D maybe TRBD1 (6 bases). This CDR3 has 15 residues. Trimming took off 4 bases at V and 6 bases at J, with 19 bases between the two ends. Germline CDR1 reads GTSNPN; CDR2 reads SVGIG (reference sequence). The CDR3 DNA reads TGTGCCTGGACCACAGGGCCCTCGGGAAGAAACATTCAGTACTTC. This codes for CAWTTGPSGRNIQYF.